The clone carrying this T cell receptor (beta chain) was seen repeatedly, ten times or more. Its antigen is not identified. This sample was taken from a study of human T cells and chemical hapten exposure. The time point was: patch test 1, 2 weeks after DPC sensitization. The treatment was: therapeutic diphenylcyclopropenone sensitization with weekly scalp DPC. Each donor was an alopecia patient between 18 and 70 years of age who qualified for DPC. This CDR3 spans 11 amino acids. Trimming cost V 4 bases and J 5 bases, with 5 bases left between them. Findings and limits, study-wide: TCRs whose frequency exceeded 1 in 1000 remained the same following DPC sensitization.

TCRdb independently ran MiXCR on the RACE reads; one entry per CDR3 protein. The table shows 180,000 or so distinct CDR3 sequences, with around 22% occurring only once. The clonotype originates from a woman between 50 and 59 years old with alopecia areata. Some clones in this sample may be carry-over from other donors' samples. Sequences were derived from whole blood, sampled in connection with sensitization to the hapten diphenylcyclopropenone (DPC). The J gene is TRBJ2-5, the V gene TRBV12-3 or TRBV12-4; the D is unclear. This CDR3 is CASSSIETQYF. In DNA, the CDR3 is TGTGCCAGCAGTTCCATCGAGACCCAGTACTTC.